One and the same sample provided the 24 T cell receptor beta chains below, sequenced in a study of regulatory T cells in long-lasting Graves disease (dated by TCRdb to about 2021). The library was produced with multiplex PCR. Sequencing was performed on an Illumina HiSeq 4000. To build TCR beta libraries, CDR3 regions were amplified by Arm-PCR using iRepertoire HTBI primers. TCRdb trimmed the raw reads at Q25, called clones with MiXCR and kept productive beta chains. Identical CDR3 proteins give one entry, which carries the most common genes and DNA. Across this sample there are roughly 420,000 distinct CDR3 sequences, with roughly 16% seen only once. The ten largest clones add up to over 20% of the sample. What the time point label conveys for this sample: newly diagnosed GD, antithyroid drugs for less than 3 months. For both TCR sequencing and RNA sequencing, RNA was extracted from PBMCs using TRIzol.

The sample here was peripheral blood mononuclear cells (PBMCs), taken at new diagnosis, from a patient treated with antithyroid drugs. Every receptor here comes from a female donor with Graves disease.

With respect to this clonotype: One junction end disagrees with the germline gene, perhaps due to a read error. V usage is TRBV12-3 or TRBV12-4 and J usage is TRBJ1-1; D gene unclear. The CDR3 totals 14 residues. Written as DNA, the CDR3 is TGTGCCAACAGTTTAGGCACTCTGAACACTGAAGCTTTCTTT. Translated, it gives CANSLGTLNTEAFF.

This clonotype was seen ten or more times. V is TRBV5-1 and J is TRBJ2-1, with D unresolved. Germline CDR1 reads SGHRS; CDR2 reads YFSETQ. The length of the CDR3 is 15 residues. The V gene lost 0 bases and the J gene lost 9 bases, with 16 bases spanning the gap. CDR3 DNA: TGCGCCAGCAGCTTGGTTGTTCCTGGGTGGGTTGAGCAGTTCTTC. Translating it yields CASSLVVPGWVEQFF.

This clonotype was seen more than once but under ten times. Here the CDR3 reads CASSLYSTGWAFF. CDR3 nucleotides: TGTGCCAGCAGCTTGTATTCCACAGGGTGGGCTTTCTTT. J is TRBJ1-1 and V is TRBV5-4, with a weak D call TRBD1 (6 bases). CDR1 is SGHNT, CDR2 YYREEE, per germline (reference sequence). V lost 1 base and J lost 11, with 15 bases in between. The CDR3 runs 13 residues.

The CDR3 here is CSVEDGGLAGVLDETQYF. CDR3 nucleotides: TGCAGCGTTGAAGATGGAGGACTAGCGGGAGTGCTCGACGAGACCCAGTACTTC. The J gene is TRBJ2-5, the V gene TRBV29-1; 13 bases agree with TRBD2. With 0 bases clipped from V and 5 bases from J, the junction kept 12 bases outside the gene matches. Per the germline V gene, CDR1 is SQVTM and CDR2 is ANQGSEA. This CDR3 comprises 18 residues.

This clonotype was counted many times. For the CDR3, the DNA is TGTGCCAGCAGCCCGTCCCCTGTCACAGATACGCAGTATTTT. Protein product: CASSPSPVTDTQYF. This chain connects TRBV11-2 to TRBJ2-3; D is unresolved. Germline V gives CDR1 SGHAT, CDR2 FQNNGV. The length of the CDR3 is 14 residues. V was cut by 5 bases and J by 2 bases, with 11 bases left in between.

This clonotype appeared a few times. V usage is TRBV9 and J usage is TRBJ2-5; 10 bases match TRBD2. The germline V gene has CDR1 SGDLS and CDR2 YYNGEE. The CDR3 is made up of 15 amino acids. V trimming: 0 bases; J trimming: 1 base; junction bases outside the gene matches: 0. CDR3 region: CASSVGTSGQETQYF. CDR3 DNA sequence: TGTGCCAGCAGCGTAGGGACTAGCGGCCAAGAGACCCAGTACTTC.

V usage is TRBV12-3 or TRBV12-4 and J usage is TRBJ1-1; a possible D gene is TRBD1 (6 bases). The V end was cut by 8 bases, the J end by 1 base, with 14 bases between. CDR3 length: 14 amino acids. For the CDR3, the DNA is TGTGCCAGCGGACCGGGACACCGGAACACTGAAGCTTTCTTT. Residues: CASGPGHRNTEAFF.

The chain is built from TRBV7-9 and TRBJ1-5; the D gene is possibly TRBD1 (5 bases). The CDR3 is 17 residues long. The germline V gene has CDR1 SEHNR and CDR2 FQNEAQ (reference sequence). With 1 base removed from V and 1 base from J, the gap between germline ends came to 14 bases. The CDR3 sequence is CASSLGVGWGSNQPQHF. In nucleotides, the CDR3 is TGTGCCAGCAGCTTAGGGGTAGGATGGGGGAGCAATCAGCCCCAGCATTTT.

A word on this clonotype: A single base separates this from a much larger clone, so it may be a read error. The chain joins TRBV6-5 to TRBJ2-2; D is unresolved. The CDR3 contains 13 residues. Per the germline V gene, CDR1 is MNHEY and CDR2 is SVGAGI. V was shortened by 4 bases and J by 5 bases, with 8 bases between the two germline ends. CDR3 loop: CASSCIATGELFF. In nucleotides, the CDR3 is TGTGCCAGCAGTTGCATAGCAACCGGGGAGCTGTTTTTT.

This clonotype was seen repeatedly, ten times or more. V gene TRBV20-1 combines with J gene TRBJ1-6; a weak D match, TRBD1 (5 bases). Trimming removed 5 bases from V and 4 bases from J, with 12 bases in between. The V gene's germline CDR1 is DFQATT and CDR2 SNEGSKA (reference sequence). The CDR3 length is 14 residues. In nucleotides, the CDR3 is TGCAGTGCTTCCATCGCAGGGTATAATTCACCCCTCCACTTT. This codes for CSASIAGYNSPLHF.

The table lists this clonotype with a few counts. The chain carries TRBV5-4 and TRBJ2-7, with 8 bases lining up with TRBD2. V was clipped by 2 bases and J by 6 bases; unmatched bases: 7. Germline-derived CDR1 and CDR2 are SGHNT and YYREEE (reference sequence). The CDR3 runs to 14 residues. In nucleotides, the CDR3 is TGTGCCAGCAGCTTACCGGGACTAGACCGCGAGCAGTACTTC. The encoded protein is CASSLPGLDREQYF. Together with reference TRBV5-4 and TRBJ2-7, the CDR3 gives the full variable domain: ETGVTQSPTHLIKTRGQQVTLRCSSQSGHNTVSWYQQALGQGPQFIFQYYREEENGRGNFPPRFSGLQFPNYSSELNVNALELDDSALYLCASSLPGLDREQYFGPGTRLTVT.

This clonotype appeared a few times. This chain uses TRBV10-3 with TRBJ1-2; 9 nucleotides agree with TRBD1. Germline V gene sequence: CDR1 ENHRY, CDR2 SYGVKD. Germline trimming cut 0 bases from V and 7 bases from J; bases unmatched to any gene: 6. The CDR3 totals 15 residues. DNA for the CDR3: TGTGCCATCAGTGAGTCCGACAGGGGGGATTTTGGCTACACCTTC. Its protein product is CAISESDRGDFGYTF.

V usage is TRBV20-1 and J usage is TRBJ2-4; D gene ambiguous. Per germline, CDR1 DFQATT and CDR2 SNEGSKA (reference sequence). The CDR3 consists of 15 residues. V was clipped by 1 base and J by 0 bases, with 10 bases between them. The CDR3 DNA sequence: TGCAGTGCTAGAGTCCCAGGAAGAGCCAAAAACATTCAGTACTTC. Encoded protein: CSARVPGRAKNIQYF.

This clonotype came up many times. This chain links TRBV27 with TRBJ1-5; no clear D gene. From germline, CDR1 is MNHEY and CDR2 SMNVEV (reference sequence). The V end lost 6 bases, the J end lost 2 bases, and 8 bases lay between the germline ends. This CDR3 region has 13 residues. The CDR3 reads CASSQVGNQPQHF. The CDR3 region has the DNA TGTGCCAGCAGCCAGGTCGGCAATCAGCCCCAGCATTTT.

Ten or more counts support this clonotype. CDR3 nucleotides: TGTGCCAGCAGTGAACGCGGATTGAGCGGAAAACTGTTTTTT. Protein sequence: CASSERGLSGKLFF. The chain combines TRBV2 with TRBJ1-4; the D is unclear. Germline V gene sequence: CDR1 SNHLY, CDR2 FYNNEI. V was cut by 2 bases and J by 10 bases, with 14 bases left in between. The CDR3 has 14 amino acids.

In its sample, this clonotype was seen once. The V gene is TRBV18, the J gene TRBJ1-6; D is undetermined. Trimming took off 3 bases at V and 7 bases at J, with 10 bases between the two ends. Germline V lookup: CDR1 KGHSH, CDR2 LQKENI. This CDR3 comprises 14 residues. CDR3 sequence (DNA): TGTGCCAGCTCACCGTCCCGCAGCAATTCACCCCTCCACTTT. It is translated as CASSPSRSNSPLHF. The variable domain in full, completed from reference TRBV18 and TRBJ1-6, reads NAGVMQNPRHLVRRRGQEARLRCSPMKGHSHVYWYRQLPEEGLKFMVYLQKENIIDESGMPKERFSAEFPKEGPSILRIQQVVRGDSAAYFCASSPSRSNSPLHFGNGTRLTVT.

The chain links TRBV29-1 to TRBJ2-1, with D perhaps matching TRBD1 (5 bases). Trimming took 8 bases from V and 1 from J, leaving 9 bases between them. Germline V CDR1 and CDR2: SQVTM, ANQGSEA. The CDR3 is 12 amino acids. Here the CDR3 reads CSSQGSYNEQFF. The CDR3 nucleotides are TGCAGCTCCCAGGGTTCCTACAATGAGCAGTTCTTC.

This clonotype was counted ten times or more. The chain couples TRBV20-1 to TRBJ2-2; 7 bases map to TRBD1. Germline CDR1 DFQATT, CDR2 SNEGSKA (reference sequence). Trimming removed 6 bases from V and 2 bases from J; junction bases left unmatched: 9. There are 15 residues in the CDR3. The DNA of the CDR3 is TGCAGTGCAACTGTAGGGGGCGGCAACACCGGGGAGCTGTTTTTT. As protein: CSATVGGGNTGELFF.

This clonotype was picked up many times. The V gene is TRBV11-2, the J gene TRBJ1-4; maybe TRBD1 (6 bases). Germline values: CDR1 SGHAT, CDR2 FQNNGV. Trimming took 5 bases from V and 5 from J, leaving 15 bases between them. The CDR3 extends over 15 amino acids. Here the CDR3 DNA reads TGTGCCAGCAGCAGCAACGGACAGAGCAATGAAAAACTGTTTTTT. Protein product: CASSSNGQSNEKLFF. Full variable domain (rest looked up from reference TRBV11-2 and TRBJ1-4): EAGVAQSPRYKIIEKRQSVAFWCNPISGHATLYWYQQILGQGPKLLIQFQNNGVVDDSQLPKDRFSAERLKGVDSTLKIQPAKLEDSAVYLCASSSNGQSNEKLFFGSGTQLSVL.

This clonotype was recorded many times. The rearrangement joins TRBV28 to TRBJ1-2; D possibly corresponds to TRBD1 (5 bases). The length of the CDR3 is 18 residues. V lost 4 bases to trimming and J lost 9 bases, with 30 bases between them. Germline CDR1 and CDR2: MDHEN and SYDVKM. The CDR3 loop reads CASSSPRDGPRPWLCYTF. CDR3 nucleotide sequence: TGTGCCAGCAGTTCGCCCCGGGACGGGCCCAGGCCCTGGTTATGCTACACCTTC.

This clonotype was seen ten or more times. The V gene is TRBV28, the J gene TRBJ1-2, with 7 bases fitting TRBD1. Germline V gene lookup returns CDR1 MDHEN and CDR2 SYDVKM. The V segment lost 2 bases and the J segment 8 bases; nucleotides outside the gene matches: 11. The CDR3 totals 15 residues. CDR3 nucleotide sequence: TGTGCCAGCAGTTTAGGCGGGACAGCCGATGGGGGCTACACCTTC. This translates into CASSLGGTADGGYTF.

Only a few counts were recorded for this clonotype. This chain links TRBV27 with TRBJ2-7, with TRBD2 as a possible D gene (6 bases). V lost 5 bases, J lost 0 bases, and 23 bases lay in between. The germline V gene has CDR1 MNHEY and CDR2 SMNVEV (reference sequence). This CDR3 spans 18 amino acids. CDR3 region: CASSGTSLRTVDSYEQYF. The CDR3 DNA sequence: TGTGCCAGCAGTGGTACTAGCCTTAGAACCGTCGACTCCTACGAGCAGTACTTC.

The chain carries TRBV19 and TRBJ2-5, with 10 bases that match TRBD1. The CDR3 has 16 residues. In germline, CDR1 is LNHDA, CDR2 SQIVND (reference sequence). V lost 8 bases, J lost 4 bases, and 13 bases stayed unmatched. The CDR3 DNA reads TGTGCCAGTGCGACAGGGGGCGCGTTCGGTGGAGAGACCCAGTACTTC. As protein: CASATGGAFGGETQYF.

About this clonotype itself: A far larger clone lies a single base away; this is likely a read error. The V gene is TRBV4-2, the J gene TRBJ1-1; tentatively, D is TRBD1 (6 bases). The CDR3 is made up of 13 amino acids. The germline CDR1 and CDR2 sequences are LGHNA and YNFKEQ. The CDR3 DNA sequence: TGTGCCAGCAGTTTTCAGGGGTACACTGAAGTTTTCTTT. Its translation: CASSFQGYTEVFF.